This is a list of T cell receptor beta chains from one sample in a study of response to subunit inactivated influenza vaccine. Each CDR3 protein gets one entry after TCRdb re-called the RT-PCR reads with MiXCR. The table has more than 450,000 distinct CDR3 sequences, roughly 10% seen once; the top ten hold roughly 11%. These records were also assigned to another study, of T cells expressing NK-cell markers.

The sequenced sample was PBMCs from blood, obtained on the day of vaccination. Every receptor here comes from a man aged 50 to 60 who received an inactivated influenza vaccine. Both conserved end residues are part of each CDR3.

v_gene: TRBV20-1
len: 15
j_gene: TRBJ2-3
CDR3aa: CSARALAGSSDTQYF

v_gene: TRBV5-1
len: 14
j_gene: TRBJ1-1
CDR3aa: CASSGIRTNTEAFF

v_gene: TRBV7-2
len: 14
j_gene: TRBJ2-3
CDR3aa: CASSLWGDPDTQYF

v_gene: TRBV6-1
len: 14
j_gene: TRBJ1-1
CDR3aa: CASKSGTVNTEAFF

v_gene: TRBV10-3
len: 16
j_gene: TRBJ2-2
CDR3aa: CAISEIAESNTGELFF

v_gene: TRBV4-3
len: 15
j_gene: TRBJ2-1
CDR3aa: CASSKQGGFVNEQFF

v_gene: TRBV7-8
len: 15
j_gene: TRBJ2-1
CDR3aa: CASSLDRGRANEQFF

v_gene: TRBV5-6
len: 16
j_gene: TRBJ1-5
CDR3aa: CASSLGGQTSNQPQHF

v_gene: TRBV7-9
len: 14
j_gene: TRBJ2-3
CDR3aa: CASSLVTGTDTQYF

v_gene: TRBV4-2
len: 13
j_gene: TRBJ2-7
CDR3aa: CASSQDLGYEQYF

v_gene: TRBV3-1
len: 16
j_gene: TRBJ2-1
CDR3aa: CASSTAGGRAYNEQFF

v_gene: TRBV5-6
len: 15
j_gene: TRBJ2-2
CDR3aa: CASSLEARDTGELFF

v_gene: TRBV7-2
len: 16
j_gene: TRBJ2-5
CDR3aa: CASSNGQTNPRETQYF

v_gene: TRBV12-3/TRBV12-4
len: 16
j_gene: TRBJ2-7
CDR3aa: CASSLSSGQSLGEQYF

v_gene: TRBV20-1
len: 12
j_gene: TRBJ2-5
CDR3aa: CSAGLARETQYF

v_gene: TRBV15
len: 15
j_gene: TRBJ1-5
CDR3aa: CATSNWGRSNQPQHF

v_gene: TRBV5-1
len: 15
j_gene: TRBJ2-2
CDR3aa: CASRIGAGGTGELFF

v_gene: TRBV27
len: 15
j_gene: TRBJ2-1
CDR3aa: CASMGLKTSMNEQFF

v_gene: TRBV10-3
len: 14
j_gene: TRBJ2-1
CDR3aa: CAIAPGLAGSGQFF

v_gene: TRBV4-1
len: 14
j_gene: TRBJ2-1
CDR3aa: CASSQSDRVYEKFF

v_gene: TRBV20-1
len: 11
j_gene: TRBJ2-3
CDR3aa: CSGIAGDTQYF

v_gene: TRBV5-1
len: 13
j_gene: TRBJ1-2
CDR3aa: CASSLSGADGYTF

v_gene: TRBV7-8
len: 12
j_gene: TRBJ2-3
CDR3aa: CASSLQENTQYF

v_gene: TRBV4-3
len: 16
j_gene: TRBJ2-1
CDR3aa: CASSPARDREYEEQFF

v_gene: TRBV7-2
len: 16
j_gene: TRBJ2-5
CDR3aa: CASSYFRDRGQEAQYF

v_gene: TRBV20-1
len: 14
j_gene: TRBJ2-5
CDR3aa: CSAKLAGRQETQYF

v_gene: TRBV6-5
len: 16
j_gene: TRBJ2-4
CDR3aa: CASSYTAAEGSAIQYF

v_gene: TRBV11-2
len: 16
j_gene: TRBJ2-7
CDR3aa: CASSPFPSGGDYEQYF

v_gene: TRBV7-9
len: 14
j_gene: TRBJ1-1
CDR3aa: CASSLSRLNTEAFF

v_gene: TRBV4-2
len: 18
j_gene: TRBJ2-5
CDR3aa: CASSQDLGAPGWEETQYF

v_gene: TRBV12-3/TRBV12-4
len: 17
j_gene: TRBJ1-6
CDR3aa: CASSSKIESSYNSPLHF

v_gene: TRBV11-2
len: 16
j_gene: TRBJ1-4
CDR3aa: CASSLYRGSPNEKLFF

v_gene: TRBV30
len: 15
j_gene: TRBJ2-4
CDR3aa: CAWSGQGSVKNIQYF

v_gene: TRBV5-1
len: 14
j_gene: TRBJ2-7
CDR3aa: CASSSSLEPYEQYF

v_gene: TRBV7-2
len: 14
j_gene: TRBJ2-1
CDR3aa: CASRGAGAHNEQFF

v_gene: TRBV30
len: 11
j_gene: TRBJ1-1
CDR3aa: CAWSLGTEAFF

v_gene: TRBV11-1
len: 16
j_gene: TRBJ2-3
CDR3aa: CASSPKRRAVPDTQYF

v_gene: TRBV20-1
len: 14
j_gene: TRBJ2-3
CDR3aa: CSAGAGGSTDTQYF

v_gene: TRBV5-5
len: 14
j_gene: TRBJ1-2
CDR3aa: CASSLEQHNYGYTF

v_gene: TRBV5-1
len: 15
j_gene: TRBJ2-3
CDR3aa: CASSPDRPSTDTQYF

v_gene: TRBV12-3/TRBV12-4
len: 15
j_gene: TRBJ1-5
CDR3aa: CASSFSGGGNQPQHF

v_gene: TRBV25-1
len: 13
j_gene: TRBJ2-7
CDR3aa: CASSRTPPYEQYF

v_gene: TRBV3-1
len: 12
j_gene: TRBJ2-5
CDR3aa: CASSQIQETQYF

v_gene: TRBV11-2
len: 14
j_gene: TRBJ2-2
CDR3aa: CASSRTGPTGELFF

v_gene: TRBV5-1
len: 15
j_gene: TRBJ2-5
CDR3aa: CASSLEPGAGETQYF

v_gene: TRBV9
len: 17
j_gene: TRBJ2-2
CDR3aa: CASSRPKTGTNTGELFF

v_gene: TRBV5-8
len: 16
j_gene: TRBJ2-3
CDR3aa: CASSLGSRLTTDTQYF

v_gene: TRBV12-3/TRBV12-4
len: 15
j_gene: TRBJ1-1
CDR3aa: CASRPSGGAGTEAFF

v_gene: TRBV6-1
len: 15
j_gene: TRBJ2-3
CDR3aa: CASSEASSGGVSQYF

v_gene: TRBV4-2
len: 15
j_gene: TRBJ1-2
CDR3aa: CASSLPGGGGDGYTF

v_gene: TRBV29-1
len: 13
j_gene: TRBJ2-4
CDR3aa: CSALGIRANIQYF

v_gene: TRBV6-1
len: 16
j_gene: TRBJ2-1
CDR3aa: CASSERTGGFSNEQFF

v_gene: TRBV5-1
len: 16
j_gene: TRBJ2-1
CDR3aa: CASSSKNELHYNEQFF

v_gene: TRBV28
len: 14
j_gene: TRBJ1-3
CDR3aa: CASSLLTAGNTIYF